This TCR beta chain emerged from a study of post-analysis software for immune sequencing data. About the research overall: Courses of disease covered relapsing-remitting, secondary progressive and progressive-relapsing multiple sclerosis. Study conclusions and caveats: Patients used about 5 TRBV segments, including TRBV5-6, TRBV5-1 and TRBV20-1, more often than controls. Multiple sclerosis was associated with a significant reduction in normalized Chao1 diversity relative to controls. Pronounced co-clustering by F measure was evident among identically batched samples.

cDNA libraries of TCR beta carried unique molecular identifiers. Starting from around 0.96 to 9.9 million T cells, the study yielded about 540,000 cDNA molecules. TCRdb processed the PCR reads anew with MiXCR; each CDR3 protein has one entry. This sample has approximately 250,000 distinct CDR3 sequences; 35% to 45% occur once, and the top ten carry under 5%. V was clipped by 0 bases and J by 4 bases, with 13 bases between them. CDR1 is SQVTM, CDR2 ANQGSEA, per germline. CDR3 length equals 15 residues. Ten or more counts support this clonotype. What it binds is not known. The chain couples TRBV29-1 to TRBJ2-1; no definite D call. The sequencing input was blood. The receptor was isolated from a girl aged 5-17 years with multiple sclerosis. The CDR3 DNA follows: TGCAGCGTTGAAGAGGTGGCTTCCCGTTACAATGAGCAGTTCTTC. Encoded protein: CSVEEVASRYNEQFF.